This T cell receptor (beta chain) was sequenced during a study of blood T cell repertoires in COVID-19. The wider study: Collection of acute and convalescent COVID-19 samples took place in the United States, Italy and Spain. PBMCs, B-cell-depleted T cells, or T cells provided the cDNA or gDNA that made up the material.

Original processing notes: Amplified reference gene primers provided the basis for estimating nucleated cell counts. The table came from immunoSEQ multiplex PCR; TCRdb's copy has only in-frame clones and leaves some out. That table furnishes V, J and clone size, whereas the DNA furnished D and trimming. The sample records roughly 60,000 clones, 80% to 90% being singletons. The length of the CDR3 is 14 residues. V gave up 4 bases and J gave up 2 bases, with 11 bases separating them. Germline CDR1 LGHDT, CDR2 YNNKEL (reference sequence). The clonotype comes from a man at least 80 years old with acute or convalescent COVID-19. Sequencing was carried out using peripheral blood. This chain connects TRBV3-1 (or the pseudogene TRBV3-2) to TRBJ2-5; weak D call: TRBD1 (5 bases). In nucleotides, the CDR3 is TGTGCCAGCAGCCCACCTGACAGTCAAGAGACCCAGTACTTC. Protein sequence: CASSPPDSQETQYF.